This T cell receptor beta chain was retrieved from a study of CD4 and CD8 cells across lung adenocarcinoma regions. Donors had localized lung adenocarcinoma, a non-small cell lung cancer. In TCRdb, the PCR reads were re-called with MiXCR into one record per CDR3 protein. The repertoire holds 4,500 to 6,000 distinct CDR3 sequences, 55% to 70% seen once, with approximately 15% in the top ten. Sequencing input: CD4+ T cells from the center of a lung tumor. This TCR derives from a male donor with lung adenocarcinoma. The CD4 and CD8 labels of this study may be unreliable.

CDR3 loop: CASSLSPQPSNTGELFF. In nucleotides, the CDR3 is TGTGCCAGCAGTTTAAGTCCCCAGCCATCGAACACCGGGGAGCTGTTTTTT. The chain employs TRBV12-3 or TRBV12-4 and TRBJ2-2, with D unclear. The CDR3 is 17 residues long. Deletions cut 2 bases from V and 0 bases from J, with 13 bases between.